Each of the 13 T cell receptor beta chains below was sequenced from the same sample in a study of T cells expressing NK-cell markers. Reanalyzing the 5' RACE reads, TCRdb keeps one entry per CDR3 protein, without DNA. Its clone listing holds approximately 440,000 distinct CDR3 sequences. Sequenced material: blood T cells: a sorted CD56 or NKG2C T cell subset, CD4+ or CD8+ T cells, or bulk PBMC T cells (not recorded which). The receptors here all came from a woman aged 45-60 years in good health.

The rearrangement uses TRBV5-6 and TRBJ2-5. Germline loops: CDR1 SGHDT, CDR2 YYEEEE. The CDR3 has 16 residues. The CDR3 is CASSLGEMGSQETQYF.

The CDR3 loop is CAGSGGGSVTYNEQFF. The chain combines TRBV30 with TRBJ2-1; the D gene TCRdb calls, TRBD1, cannot be checked with no DNA. The CDR3 extends over 16 amino acids. CDR1 is GTSNPN and CDR2 is SVGIG in the germline V gene (reference sequence).

The chain uses TRBV5-1 and TRBJ2-2; TCRdb indicates TRBD1, and absent DNA this call remains unverified. The CDR3 is 17 amino acids. Germline V gene lookup returns CDR1 SGHRS and CDR2 YFSETQ. Here the CDR3 reads CASRRLTGTGESGELFF.

CDR3 region: CASSRTGGGYTF. The rearrangement uses TRBV27 and TRBJ1-2; the TCRdb call, TRBD1, lacks DNA for checking. Germline values: CDR1 MNHEY, CDR2 SMNVEV (reference sequence). This CDR3 is built from 12 residues.

The chain recombines TRBV7-9 with TRBJ2-7; TCRdb indicates TRBD2, and absent DNA this call remains unverified. The CDR3 has 14 residues. Germline V CDR1 and CDR2: SEHNR, FQNEAQ (reference sequence). The chain's CDR3 is CASSLLGSSYEQYF.

The chain employs TRBV18 and TRBJ2-1; the D call of TRBD2 rests on TCRdb alone, since no DNA is present to check it. This CDR3 has 15 amino acids. CDR1 KGHSH and CDR2 LQKENI come from the germline V gene. The CDR3 reads CASSPGEGTYNEQFF.

This rearrangement joins TRBV3-1 to TRBJ2-1; lacking DNA, the TRBD2 call made by TCRdb goes unchecked. The CDR3 is 14 residues long. The germline CDR1 and CDR2 sequences are LGHDT and YNNKEL (reference sequence). The CDR3 here is CASSGWVADNEQFF.

The chain uses TRBV3-1 and TRBJ2-2; TCRdb returns TRBD2, unconfirmable since there is no DNA. Per germline, CDR1 LGHDT and CDR2 YNNKEL (reference sequence). CDR3 length: 15 amino acids. The CDR3 loop is CASSPHTAVTGELFF.

The CDR3 protein is CATRNRGGTEAFF. This sequence joins TRBV7-9 and TRBJ1-1; the D call of TRBD1 rests on TCRdb alone, since no DNA is present to check it. This CDR3 has 13 amino acids. Germline V lookup: CDR1 SEHNR, CDR2 FQNEAQ (reference sequence).

V usage is TRBV20-1 and J usage is TRBJ2-1; TCRdb's D call, TRBD1, is unchecked because there is no DNA. CDR3 length equals 12 residues. Germline-derived CDR1 and CDR2 are DFQATT and SNEGSKA (reference sequence). CDR3 protein: CSAPSPGDEQFF.

V usage is TRBV12-3 or TRBV12-4 and J usage is TRBJ2-4; TCRdb's assignment of TRBD1 cannot be checked, as there is no DNA. This CDR3 is built from 14 residues. This CDR3 is CASSFRGQGNIQYF.

V is TRBV2 and J is TRBJ2-1; TCRdb returns TRBD2, unconfirmable since there is no DNA. Germline V gene data show CDR1 as SNHLY and CDR2 as FYNNEI. The CDR3 sequence is 17 residues long. The CDR3 reads CASSLDSGLADGYEQFF.

The chain joins TRBV24-1 to TRBJ2-2; checking the TCRdb D call of TRBD2 is not possible without DNA. CDR3 length: 14 residues. Per germline, CDR1 KGHDR and CDR2 SFDVKD. CDR3 sequence reads: CATKGRERPGELFF.